The sequence of this TCR beta chain was determined in a study of blood T cell repertoires in COVID-19. Study background: The United States, Italy and Spain provided the acute and convalescent COVID-19 samples. Sample material is recorded as cDNA or gDNA derived from T cells, B-cell-depleted T cells, or PBMCs.

As processed by the authors: Reference gene primer amplification gave nucleated cell count estimates. Produced via immunoSEQ multiplex PCR; TCRdb's table is partial and in-frame only. V and J calls and clone size are given by that table; D and trimming were obtained from the DNA. The sample carries some 70,000 clones, around 87% recorded once. Trimming left V 6 bases short and J 0 bases short, with 14 bases between. The CDR3 runs 15 residues. Germline V gene sequence: CDR1 SNHLY, CDR2 FYNNEI. This sequence originates from a middle-aged man with active COVID-19. The chain carries TRBV2 and TRBJ2-5; no clear D gene. The sequencing input was peripheral blood. DNA of the CDR3: TGTGCCAGCAGGTATAGCACCCTCGACCAAGAGACCCAGTACTTC. Its protein is CASRYSTLDQETQYF.